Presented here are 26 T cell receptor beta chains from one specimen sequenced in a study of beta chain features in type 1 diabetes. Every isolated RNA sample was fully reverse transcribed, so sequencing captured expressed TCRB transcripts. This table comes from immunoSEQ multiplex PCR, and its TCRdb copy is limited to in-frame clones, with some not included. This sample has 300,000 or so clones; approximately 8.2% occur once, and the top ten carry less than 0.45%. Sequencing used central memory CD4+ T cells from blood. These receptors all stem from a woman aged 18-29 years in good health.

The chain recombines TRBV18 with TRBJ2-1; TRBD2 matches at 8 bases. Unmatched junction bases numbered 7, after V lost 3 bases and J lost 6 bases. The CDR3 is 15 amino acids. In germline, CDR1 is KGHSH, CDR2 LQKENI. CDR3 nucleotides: TGTGCCAGCTCACCTCAGGACCTAGCGGGCAATGAGCAGTTCTTC. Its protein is CASSPQDLAGNEQFF.

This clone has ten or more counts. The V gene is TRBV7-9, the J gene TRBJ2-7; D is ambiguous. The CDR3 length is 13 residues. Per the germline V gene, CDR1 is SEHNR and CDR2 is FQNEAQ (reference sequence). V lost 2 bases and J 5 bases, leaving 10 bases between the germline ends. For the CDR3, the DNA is TGTGCCAGCAGCTTAAATTCGGCCCACGAGCAGTACTTC. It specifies CASSLNSAHEQYF.

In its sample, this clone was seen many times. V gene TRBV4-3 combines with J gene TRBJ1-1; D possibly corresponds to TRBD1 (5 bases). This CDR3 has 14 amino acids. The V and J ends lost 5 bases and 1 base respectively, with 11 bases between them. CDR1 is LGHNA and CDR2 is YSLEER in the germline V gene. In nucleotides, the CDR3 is TGCGCCAGCAGCGAAGGGGAGGAGAACACTGAAGCTTTCTTT. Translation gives CASSEGEENTEAFF.

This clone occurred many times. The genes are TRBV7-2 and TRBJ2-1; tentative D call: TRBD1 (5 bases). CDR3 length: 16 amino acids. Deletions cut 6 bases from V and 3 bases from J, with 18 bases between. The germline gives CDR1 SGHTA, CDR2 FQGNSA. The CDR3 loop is CASRNMVGQNYNEQFF. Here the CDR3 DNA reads TGTGCCAGCAGGAATATGGTGGGGCAAAACTACAATGAGCAGTTCTTC.

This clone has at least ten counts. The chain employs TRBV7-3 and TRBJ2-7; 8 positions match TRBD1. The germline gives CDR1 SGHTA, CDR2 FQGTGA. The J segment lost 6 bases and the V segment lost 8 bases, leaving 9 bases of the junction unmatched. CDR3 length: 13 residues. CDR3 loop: CASGIDRGGEQYF. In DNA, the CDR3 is TGTGCCAGCGGGATCGACAGGGGAGGCGAGCAGTACTTC.

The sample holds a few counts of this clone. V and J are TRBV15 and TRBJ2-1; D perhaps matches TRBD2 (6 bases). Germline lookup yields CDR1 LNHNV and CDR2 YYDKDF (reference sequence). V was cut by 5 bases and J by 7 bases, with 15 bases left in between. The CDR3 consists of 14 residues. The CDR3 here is CATSGRRRENEQFF. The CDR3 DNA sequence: TGTGCCACCAGCGGGAGGAGAAGAGAAAATGAGCAGTTCTTC.

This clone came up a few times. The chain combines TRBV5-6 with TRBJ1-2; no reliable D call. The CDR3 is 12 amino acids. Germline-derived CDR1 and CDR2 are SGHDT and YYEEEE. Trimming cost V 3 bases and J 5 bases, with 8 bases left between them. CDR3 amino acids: CASSSRAYGYTF. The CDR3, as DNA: TGTGCCAGCAGCTCGAGAGCTTATGGCTACACCTTC.

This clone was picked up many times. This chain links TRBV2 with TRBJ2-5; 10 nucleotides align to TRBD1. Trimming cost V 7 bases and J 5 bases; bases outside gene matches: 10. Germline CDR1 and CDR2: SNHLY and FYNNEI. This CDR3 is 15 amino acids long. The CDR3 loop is CASTLRTGGGETQYF. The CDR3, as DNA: TGTGCCAGCACCCTTCGGACAGGGGGAGGGGAGACCCAGTACTTC.

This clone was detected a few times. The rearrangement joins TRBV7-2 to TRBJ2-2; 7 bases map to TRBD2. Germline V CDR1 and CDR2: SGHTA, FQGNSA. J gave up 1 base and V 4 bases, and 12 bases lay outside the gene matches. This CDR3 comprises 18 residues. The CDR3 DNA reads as TGTGCCAGCAGCTGGCTACAGCGGGGAGGGGTGAACACCGGGGAGCTGTTTTTT. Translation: CASSWLQRGGVNTGELFF. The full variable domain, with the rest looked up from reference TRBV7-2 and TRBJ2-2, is GAGVSQSPSNKVTEKGKDVELRCDPISGHTALYWYRQSLGQGLEFLIYFQGNSAPDKSGLPSDRFSAERTGGSVSTLTIQRTQQEDSAVYLCASSWLQRGGVNTGELFFGEGSRLTVL.

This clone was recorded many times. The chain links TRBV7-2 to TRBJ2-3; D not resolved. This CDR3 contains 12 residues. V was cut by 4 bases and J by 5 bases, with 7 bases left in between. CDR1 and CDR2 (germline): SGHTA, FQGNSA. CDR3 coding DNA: TGTGCCAGCAGCTCGATGGGAGATACGCAGTATTTT. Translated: CASSSMGDTQYF.

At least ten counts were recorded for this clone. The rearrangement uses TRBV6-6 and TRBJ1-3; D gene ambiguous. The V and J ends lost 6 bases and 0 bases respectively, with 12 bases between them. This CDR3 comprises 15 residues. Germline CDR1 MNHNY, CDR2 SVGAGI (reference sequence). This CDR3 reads CASSRLQDSGNTIYF. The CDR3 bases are TGTGCCAGCAGCCGACTACAAGACTCTGGAAACACCATATATTTT.

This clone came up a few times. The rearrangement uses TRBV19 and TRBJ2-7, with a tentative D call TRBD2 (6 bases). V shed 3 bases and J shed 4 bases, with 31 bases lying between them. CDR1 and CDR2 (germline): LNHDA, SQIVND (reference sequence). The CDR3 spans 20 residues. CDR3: CASSMFALRGGRRVSYEQYF. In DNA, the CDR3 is TGTGCCAGTAGTATGTTCGCACTGCGTGGCGGAAGGAGGGTTTCTTACGAGCAGTACTTC.

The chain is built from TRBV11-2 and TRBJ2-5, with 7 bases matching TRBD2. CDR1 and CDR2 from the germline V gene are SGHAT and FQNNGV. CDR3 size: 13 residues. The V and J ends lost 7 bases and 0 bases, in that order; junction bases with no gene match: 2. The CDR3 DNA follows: TGTGCCAGCACCCTAGCGGACCAAGAGACCCAGTACTTC. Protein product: CASTLADQETQYF.

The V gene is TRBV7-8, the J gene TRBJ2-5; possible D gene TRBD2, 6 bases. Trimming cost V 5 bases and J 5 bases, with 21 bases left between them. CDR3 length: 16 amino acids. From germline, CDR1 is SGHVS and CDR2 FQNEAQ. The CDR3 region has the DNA TGTGCCAGCAGCCCACTACCTAGCGCGGCCTCTGAGACCCAGTACTTC. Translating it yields CASSPLPSAASETQYF.

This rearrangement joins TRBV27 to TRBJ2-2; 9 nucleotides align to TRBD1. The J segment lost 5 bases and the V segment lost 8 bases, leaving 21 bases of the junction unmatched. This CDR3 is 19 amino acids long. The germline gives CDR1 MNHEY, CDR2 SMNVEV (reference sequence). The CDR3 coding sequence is TGTGCCAGCCGTGGTGTACGTGTGTACGACAGGGGGTTTACCGGGGAGCTGTTTTTT. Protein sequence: CASRGVRVYDRGFTGELFF.

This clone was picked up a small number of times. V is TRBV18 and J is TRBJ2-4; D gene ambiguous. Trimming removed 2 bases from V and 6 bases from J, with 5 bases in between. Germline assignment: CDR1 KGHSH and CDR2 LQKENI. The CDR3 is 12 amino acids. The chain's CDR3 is CASSPESNIQYF. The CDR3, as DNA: TGTGCCAGCTCACCAGAGTCAAACATTCAGTACTTC.

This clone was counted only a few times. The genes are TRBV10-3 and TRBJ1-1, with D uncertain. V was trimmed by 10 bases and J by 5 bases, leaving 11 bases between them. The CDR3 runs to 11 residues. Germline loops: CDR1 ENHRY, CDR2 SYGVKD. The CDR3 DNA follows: TGTGCCACCTTGTACGGGACTGAAGCTTTCTTT. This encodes CATLYGTEAFF.

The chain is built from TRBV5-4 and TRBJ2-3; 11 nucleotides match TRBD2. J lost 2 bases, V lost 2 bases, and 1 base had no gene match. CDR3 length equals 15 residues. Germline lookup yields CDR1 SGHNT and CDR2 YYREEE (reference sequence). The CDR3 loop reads CASSLLAGVTDTQYF. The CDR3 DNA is TGTGCCAGCAGCTTACTAGCGGGAGTCACAGATACGCAGTATTTT.

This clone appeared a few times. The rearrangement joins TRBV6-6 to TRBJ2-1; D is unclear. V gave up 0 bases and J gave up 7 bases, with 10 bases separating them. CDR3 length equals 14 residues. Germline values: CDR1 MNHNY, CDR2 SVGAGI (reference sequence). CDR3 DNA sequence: TGTGCCAGCAGTTACTCGAAGGGTAGGAATGAGCAGTTCTTC. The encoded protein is CASSYSKGRNEQFF.

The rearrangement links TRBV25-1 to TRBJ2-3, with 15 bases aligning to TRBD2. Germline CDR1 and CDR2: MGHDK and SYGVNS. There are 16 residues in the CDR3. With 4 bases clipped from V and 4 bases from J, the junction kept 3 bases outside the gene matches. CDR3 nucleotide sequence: TGTGCCAGCAGTGCTGGACTAGCGGGAGGGTCAGATACGCAGTATTTT. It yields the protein CASSAGLAGGSDTQYF.

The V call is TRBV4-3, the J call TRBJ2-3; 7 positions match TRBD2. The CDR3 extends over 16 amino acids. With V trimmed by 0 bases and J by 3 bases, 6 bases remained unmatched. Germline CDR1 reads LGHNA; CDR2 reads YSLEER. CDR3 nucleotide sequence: TGCGCCAGCAGCCAAGATTGGGGCGGGAGAACAGATACGCAGTATTTT. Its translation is CASSQDWGGRTDTQYF.

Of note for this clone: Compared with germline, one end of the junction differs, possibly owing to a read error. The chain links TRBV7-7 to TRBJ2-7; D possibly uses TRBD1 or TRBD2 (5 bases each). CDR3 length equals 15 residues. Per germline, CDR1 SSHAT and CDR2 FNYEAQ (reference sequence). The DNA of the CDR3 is TGTGCTAGCAGCTTGGGACCAGGTCATTCCTACGAGCAGTACTTC. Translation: CASSLGPGHSYEQYF.

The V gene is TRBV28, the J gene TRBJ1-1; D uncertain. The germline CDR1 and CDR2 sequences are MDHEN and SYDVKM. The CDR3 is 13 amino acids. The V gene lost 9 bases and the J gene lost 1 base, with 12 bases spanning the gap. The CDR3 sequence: CASTEQTNTEAFF. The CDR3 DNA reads TGTGCCAGTACAGAACAAACGAACACTGAAGCTTTCTTT.

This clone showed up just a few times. The CDR3 DNA reads as TGCAGTGCAGGGAAAGACGAAGAAAACACCATATATTTT. Translation: CSAGKDEENTIYF. The chain combines TRBV29-1 with TRBJ1-3; a possible D gene is TRBD1 (5 bases). The CDR3 totals 13 residues. Germline V gene data show CDR1 as SQVTM and CDR2 as ANQGSEA.

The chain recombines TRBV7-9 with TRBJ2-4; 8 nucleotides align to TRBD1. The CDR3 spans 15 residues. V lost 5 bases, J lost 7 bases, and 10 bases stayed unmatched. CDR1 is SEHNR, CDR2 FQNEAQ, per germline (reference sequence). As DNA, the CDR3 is TGTGCCAGCAGCGCTCCAGGGGGCGAGGGGAACATTCAGTACTTC. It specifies CASSAPGGEGNIQYF.

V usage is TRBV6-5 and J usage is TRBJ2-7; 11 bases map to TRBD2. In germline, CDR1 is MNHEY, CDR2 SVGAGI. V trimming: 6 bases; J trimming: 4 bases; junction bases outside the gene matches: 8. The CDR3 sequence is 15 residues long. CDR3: CASRGGLADSYEQYF. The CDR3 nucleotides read TGTGCCAGCAGGGGGGGACTAGCGGACTCATACGAGCAGTACTTC.